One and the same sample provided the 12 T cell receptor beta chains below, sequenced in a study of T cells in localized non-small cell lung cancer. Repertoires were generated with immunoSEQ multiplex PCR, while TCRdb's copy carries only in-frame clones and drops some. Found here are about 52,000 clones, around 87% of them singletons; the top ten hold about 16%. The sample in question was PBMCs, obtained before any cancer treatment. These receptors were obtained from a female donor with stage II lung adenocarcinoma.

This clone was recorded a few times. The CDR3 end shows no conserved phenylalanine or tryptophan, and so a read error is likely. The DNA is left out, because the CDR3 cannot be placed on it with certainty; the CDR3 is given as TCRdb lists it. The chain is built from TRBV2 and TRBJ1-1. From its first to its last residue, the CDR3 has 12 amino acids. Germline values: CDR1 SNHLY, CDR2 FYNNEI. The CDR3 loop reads CASSGLGIEVAT.

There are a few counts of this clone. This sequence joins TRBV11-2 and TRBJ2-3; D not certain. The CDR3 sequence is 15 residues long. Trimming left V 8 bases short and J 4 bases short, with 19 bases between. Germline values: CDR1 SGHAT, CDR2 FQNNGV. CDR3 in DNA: TGTGCCAGCGGCTCGGTGCGGATGTCCTCAGATACGCAGTATTTT. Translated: CASGSVRMSSDTQYF.

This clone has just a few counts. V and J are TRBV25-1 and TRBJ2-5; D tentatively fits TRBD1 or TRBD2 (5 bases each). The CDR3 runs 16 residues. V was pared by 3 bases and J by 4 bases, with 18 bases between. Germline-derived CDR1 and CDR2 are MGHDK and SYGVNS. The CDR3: CASSDRDGRRRETQYF. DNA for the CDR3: TGTGCCAGCAGTGATCGGGACGGTAGAAGAAGAGAGACCCAGTACTTC.

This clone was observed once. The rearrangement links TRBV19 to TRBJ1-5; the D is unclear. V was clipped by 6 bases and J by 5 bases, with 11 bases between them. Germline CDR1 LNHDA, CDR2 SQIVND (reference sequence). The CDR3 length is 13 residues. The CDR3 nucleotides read TGTGCCAGTAGGAGACTCTCAGATCAGCCCCAGCATTTT. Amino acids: CASRRLSDQPQHF.

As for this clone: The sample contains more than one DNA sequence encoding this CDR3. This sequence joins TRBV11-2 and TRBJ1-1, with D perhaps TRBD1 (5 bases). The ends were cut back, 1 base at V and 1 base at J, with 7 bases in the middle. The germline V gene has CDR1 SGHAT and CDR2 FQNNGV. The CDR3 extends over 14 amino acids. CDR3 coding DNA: TGTGCCAGCAGCTTAGGGGGGGGGAACACTGAAGCTTTCTTT. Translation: CASSLGGGNTEAFF.

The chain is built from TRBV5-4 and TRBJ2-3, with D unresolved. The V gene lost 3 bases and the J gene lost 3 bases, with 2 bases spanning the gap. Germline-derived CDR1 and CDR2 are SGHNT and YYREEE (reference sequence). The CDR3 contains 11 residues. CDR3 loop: CASSSTDTQYF. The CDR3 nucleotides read TGTGCCAGCAGCTCGACAGATACGCAGTATTTT. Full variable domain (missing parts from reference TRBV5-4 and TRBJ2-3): ETGVTQSPTHLIKTRGQQVTLRCSSQSGHNTVSWYQQALGQGPQFIFQYYREEENGRGNFPPRFSGLQFPNYSSELNVNALELDDSALYLCASSSTDTQYFGPGTRLTVL.

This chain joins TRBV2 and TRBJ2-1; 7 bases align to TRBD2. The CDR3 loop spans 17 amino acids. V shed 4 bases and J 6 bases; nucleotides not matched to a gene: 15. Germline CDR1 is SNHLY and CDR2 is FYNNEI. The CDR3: CASSVGGYLLSRNEQFF. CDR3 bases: TGTGCCAGCAGTGTCGGGGGGTATCTACTATCCCGCAATGAGCAGTTCTTC. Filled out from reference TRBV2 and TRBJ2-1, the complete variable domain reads EPEVTQTPSHQVTQMGQEVILRCVPISNHLYFYWYRQILGQKVEFLVSFYNNEISEKSEIFDDQFSVERPDGSNFTLKIRSTKLEDSAMYFCASSVGGYLLSRNEQFFGPGTRLTVL.

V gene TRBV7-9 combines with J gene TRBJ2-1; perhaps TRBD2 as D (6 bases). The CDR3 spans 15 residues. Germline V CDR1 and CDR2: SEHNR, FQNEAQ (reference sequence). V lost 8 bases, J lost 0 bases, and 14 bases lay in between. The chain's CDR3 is CASRGGVSSYNEQFF. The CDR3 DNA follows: TGTGCCAGCCGAGGCGGGGTTAGCTCCTACAATGAGCAGTTCTTC.

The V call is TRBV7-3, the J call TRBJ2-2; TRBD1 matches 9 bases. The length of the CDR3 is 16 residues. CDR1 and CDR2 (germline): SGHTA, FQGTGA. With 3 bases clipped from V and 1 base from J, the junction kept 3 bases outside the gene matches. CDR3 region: CASSLTGGGNTGELFF. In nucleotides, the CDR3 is TGTGCCAGCAGCTTGACAGGGGGAGGGAACACCGGGGAGCTGTTTTTT.

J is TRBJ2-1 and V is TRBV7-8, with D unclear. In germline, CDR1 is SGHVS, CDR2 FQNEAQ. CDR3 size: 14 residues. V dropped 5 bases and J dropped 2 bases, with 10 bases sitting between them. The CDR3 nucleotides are TGTGCCAGCAGCCCTATAGGGACCTACAATGAGCAGTTCTTC. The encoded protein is CASSPIGTYNEQFF.

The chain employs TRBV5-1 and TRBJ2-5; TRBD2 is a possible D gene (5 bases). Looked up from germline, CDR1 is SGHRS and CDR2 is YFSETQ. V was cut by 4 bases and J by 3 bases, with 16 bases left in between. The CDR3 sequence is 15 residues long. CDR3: CASSPNTRTKETQYF. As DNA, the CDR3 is TGCGCCAGCAGCCCAAACACTAGGACCAAAGAGACCCAGTACTTC.

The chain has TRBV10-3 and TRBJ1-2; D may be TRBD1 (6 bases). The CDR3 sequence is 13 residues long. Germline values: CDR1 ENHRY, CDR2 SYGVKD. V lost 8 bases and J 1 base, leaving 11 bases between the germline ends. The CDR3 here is CAIGDMFNYGYTF. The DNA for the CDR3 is TGTGCCATCGGGGACATGTTTAACTATGGCTACACCTTC.